Below, 6 T cell receptor beta chains from the same sample are listed, as sequenced in a study of Graves' ophthalmopathy and Graves' hyperthyroidism. For repertoire sequencing, the TCR beta CDR3 regions were amplified from RNA transcripts. First-round RT-PCR used HTBI primers; second-round multiplex PCR followed. TCRdb used MiXCR to reprocess the multiplex PCR reads, holding one entry per CDR3 protein. The sample includes about 370,000 distinct CDR3 sequences, about 18% of them seen just once. Source material: peripheral blood. These receptors came from an adult woman with stable Graves' hyperthyroidism.

This clonotype was recorded many times. The chain couples TRBV27 to TRBJ2-7; D is uncertain. The V end was cut by 4 bases, the J end by 3 bases, with 10 bases between. The CDR3 spans 13 residues. Germline V gene data show CDR1 as MNHEY and CDR2 as SMNVEV (reference sequence). The chain's CDR3 is CASSSFTFYEQYF. DNA for the CDR3: TGTGCCAGCAGTTCCTTCACCTTCTACGAGCAGTACTTC.

Only a few counts were recorded for this clonotype. The CDR3 nucleotides are TGCAGCGTTGCTAGCTCCGGGGAGCTGTTTTTT. It codes for CSVASSGELFF. This chain uses TRBV29-1 with TRBJ2-2, with D perhaps TRBD2 (5 bases). V dropped 4 bases and J dropped 6 bases, with 6 bases sitting between them. The germline gives CDR1 SQVTM, CDR2 ANQGSEA. CDR3 length equals 11 residues.

The chain carries TRBV6-1 and TRBJ1-2; D is possibly TRBD1 (6 bases). Germline CDR1 is MNHNS and CDR2 is SASEGT. CDR3 size: 14 residues. V was trimmed by 8 bases and J by 2 bases, leaving 15 bases between them. The CDR3 reads CASLNRAPNYGYTF. The CDR3 DNA follows: TGTGCCAGCCTCAACAGGGCCCCCAACTATGGCTACACCTTC.

J is TRBJ2-7 and V is TRBV9, with 12 bases identical to TRBD1. CDR1 is SGDLS and CDR2 is YYNGEE in the germline V gene. The CDR3 is 15 amino acids. V trimming: 2 bases; J trimming: 6 bases; junction bases outside the gene matches: 6. CDR3 in DNA: TGTGCCAGCAGCGTGGGGGACAGGGGGCCTCGCGAGCAGTACTTC. Translating gives CASSVGDRGPREQYF.

The rearrangement joins TRBV2 to TRBJ2-2, with TRBD1 matching over 7 bases. V shed 6 bases and J 1 base; nucleotides not matched to a gene: 5. The CDR3 loop spans 15 amino acids. CDR1 SNHLY and CDR2 FYNNEI come from the germline V gene. In DNA form, the CDR3 reads TGTGCCAGCAGACAGAGGACAGGGAACACCGGGGAGCTGTTTTTT. This encodes CASRQRTGNTGELFF.

Many counts were recorded for this clonotype. The genes are TRBV15 and TRBJ1-1; D remains unclear. Per germline, CDR1 LNHNV and CDR2 YYDKDF (reference sequence). Trimming took 5 bases from V and 3 from J, leaving 10 bases between them. This CDR3 has 13 residues. The CDR3 DNA reads as TGTGCCACCAGCGTCGGAGAGGACACTGAAGCTTTCTTT. Translating it yields CATSVGEDTEAFF. Combining the CDR3 with reference TRBV15 and TRBJ1-1 gives the whole variable domain DAMVIQNPRYQVTQFGKPVTLSCSQTLNHNVMYWYQQKSSQAPKLLFHYYDKDFNNEADTPDNFQSRRPNTSFCFLDIRSPGLGDTAMYLCATSVGEDTEAFFGQGTRLTVV.